The T cell receptor (beta chain) under discussion was sequenced for a study of cytomegalovirus exposure and HLA in healthy donors. To note about this clone: No antigen is known for it.

V was cut by 0 bases and J by 10 bases, with 13 bases left in between. This CDR3 region has 15 residues. The germline gives CDR1 MNHEY, CDR2 SVGAGI. Findings and limits, study-wide: Reports indicate that TCR beta sequences accurately predicted the HLA-A and HLA-B alleles of most subjects.

PCR primers comprised 60 Vbeta and 13 Jbeta primers. The assay was immunoSEQ multiplex PCR, and TCRdb's table has in-frame clones only and misses some. The table records about 160,000 clones, around 72% of them present only once. This TCR came from a woman between 45 and 65 years old in good health and CMV-seropositive. This chain uses TRBV6-5 with TRBJ1-6; D remains ambiguous. The sample consisted of PBMCs. The chain's CDR3 is CASSYSVAGQSPLHF. The CDR3 nucleotides are TGTGCCAGCAGTTACTCGGTGGCAGGTCAATCACCCCTCCACTTT.